The entry that follows covers one T cell receptor (beta chain) sequence. Its antigen is unidentified. When ten to eleven days of culture had elapsed, CD4+ T cells were isolated. Two-dose BNT162b2 or mRNA-1273 vaccination was given to participants. The sample belongs to a study of vaccination effects on CD4 cells after COVID-19. Study details: Post-vaccine specimens arrived a median 72 days past the second dose.

The germline gives CDR1 SGHRS, CDR2 YFSETQ. Deletions cut 6 bases from V and 5 bases from J, with 15 bases between. This CDR3 is 14 amino acids long. Study findings and constraints: Clonal contraction was marked in infection- and vaccine-induced clones late after vaccination. Recruitment yielded few convalescent patients, and the study had no early post-infection timepoints.

Profiled with immunoSEQ multiplex PCR; TCRdb holds only in-frame clones, not every one. The profile shows fewer than 55,000 clones, about 70% of them singletons. The clonotype comes from a human donor who received a COVID-19 vaccine. The sample consisted of CD4+ T cells from PBMCs cultured without peptide, taken after COVID-19 vaccination. The gene calls are TRBV5-1 and TRBJ2-1, with D possibly being TRBD1 or TRBD2 (5 bases each). The CDR3 region has the DNA TGCGCCAGCAACCGGGACCCAGAGAACAATGAGCAGTTCTTC. It specifies CASNRDPENNEQFF.